This TCR beta chain was observed in a study of OX40 agonist ivuxolimab in advanced cancers. Sequencing used immunoSEQ multiplex PCR; TCRdb keeps in-frame clones, though not all of them. Of approximately 74,000 clones in the sample, about 93% were seen once. The CDR3 extends over 14 amino acids. CDR1 is MNHNY, CDR2 SVGAGI, per germline (reference sequence). J lost 9 bases, V lost 5 bases, and 9 bases had no gene match. The sequencing used CD4+ or CD8+ T cells sorted from blood, collected in a trial of the OX40 agonist ivuxolimab. V gene TRBV6-6 combines with J gene TRBJ2-3; 9 bases align to TRBD1. The sequence was obtained from an adult with an advanced solid tumor such as melanoma, head and neck, liver or kidney cancer. The CDR3 loop is CASSQGQGLWTQYF. In DNA, the CDR3 is TGTGCCAGCAGTCAAGGACAGGGGTTATGGACGCAGTATTTT.